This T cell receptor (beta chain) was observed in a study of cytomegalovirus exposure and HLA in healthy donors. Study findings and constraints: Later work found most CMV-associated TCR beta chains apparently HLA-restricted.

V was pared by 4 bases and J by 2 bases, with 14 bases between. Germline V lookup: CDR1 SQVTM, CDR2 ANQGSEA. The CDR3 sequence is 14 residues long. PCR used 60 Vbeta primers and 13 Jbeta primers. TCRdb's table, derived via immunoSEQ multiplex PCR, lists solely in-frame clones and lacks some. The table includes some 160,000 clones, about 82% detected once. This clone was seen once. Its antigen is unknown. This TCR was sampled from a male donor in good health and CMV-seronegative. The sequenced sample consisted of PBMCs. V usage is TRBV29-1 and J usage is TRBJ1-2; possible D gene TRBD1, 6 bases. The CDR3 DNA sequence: TGCAGCGTTGGGCGGACAGTGCGAAACTATGGCTACACCTTC. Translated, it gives CSVGRTVRNYGYTF. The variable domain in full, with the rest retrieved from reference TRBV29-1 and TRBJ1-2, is SAVISQKPSRDICQRGTSLTIQCQVDSQVTMMFWYRQQPGQSLTLIATANQGSEATYESGFVIDKFPISRPNLTFSTLTVSNMSPEDSSIYLCSVGRTVRNYGYTFGSGTRLTVV.